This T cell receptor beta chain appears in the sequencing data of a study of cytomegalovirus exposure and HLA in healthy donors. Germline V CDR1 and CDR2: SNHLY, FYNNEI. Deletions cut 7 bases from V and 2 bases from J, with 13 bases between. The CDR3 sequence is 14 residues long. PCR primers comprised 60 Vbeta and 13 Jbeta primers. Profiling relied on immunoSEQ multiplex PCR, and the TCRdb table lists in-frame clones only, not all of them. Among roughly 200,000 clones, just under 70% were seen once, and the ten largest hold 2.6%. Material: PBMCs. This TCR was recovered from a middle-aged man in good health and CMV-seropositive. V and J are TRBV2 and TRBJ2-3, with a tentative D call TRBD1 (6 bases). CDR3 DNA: TGTGCCAGCACCACAGGGTTTGACACAGATACGCAGTATTTT. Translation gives CASTTGFDTDTQYF.